One and the same sample provided the 2 T cell receptor beta chains below, sequenced in a study of cytomegalovirus exposure and HLA in healthy donors. Only in-frame clones appear in the TCRdb table, and some are missing; sequencing was by immunoSEQ multiplex PCR. Here the sample spans approximately 300,000 clones, about nine tenths being singletons. The sample taken for sequencing was PBMCs. These receptors all come from a woman aged 18-29 years in good health and CMV-seronegative.

J is TRBJ2-7 and V is TRBV7-9, with D hard to call. This CDR3 spans 12 amino acids. CDR1 and CDR2 (germline): SEHNR, FQNEAQ (reference sequence). V shed 4 bases and J shed 2 bases, with 6 bases lying between them. In nucleotides, the CDR3 is TGTGCCAGCAGCTCCCACACCTACGAGCAGTACTTC. The encoded protein is CASSSHTYEQYF.

This clone was found a few times. V is TRBV29-1 and J is TRBJ1-1; D remains unclear. CDR1 is SQVTM, CDR2 ANQGSEA, per germline. V was pared by 6 bases and J by 0 bases, with 11 bases between. The length of the CDR3 is 13 residues. CDR3 sequence reads: CSVRGRLNTEAFF. DNA for the CDR3: TGCAGCGTCCGCGGCAGATTGAACACTGAAGCTTTCTTT.